The entry that follows covers one T cell receptor (beta chain) sequence. The antigen remains unidentified. Repertoires were generated with immunoSEQ multiplex PCR, while TCRdb's copy carries only in-frame clones and drops some. This sample carries approximately 140,000 clones, about 90% of them seen once, and the ten largest clones take about a tenth. This entry belongs to a study of T cell responses to AZD1222 COVID-19 vaccine. Points from the study as a whole: Repertoire sampling happened only post peak T cell response. Donor demographics were predominantly white British with a female majority; clonal diversity may be underestimated. Across the whole spike, CD4 TCRs peaked at regions 160-218 and 743-854.

The analysis combined second doses at about 4 or about 12 weeks. Sequencing was performed on peripheral blood, taken 28 days after the second AZD1222 dose. This clonotype was obtained from an adult who received the AZD1222 COVID-19 vaccine.

The CDR3 reads CASSLQGGHEQFF. The DNA for the CDR3 is TGTGCCAGCAGCCTGCAGGGGGGGCATGAGCAGTTCTTC. This chain uses TRBV11-3 with TRBJ2-1; D assignment may be TRBD1 or TRBD2 (7 bases each). Germline CDR1 reads SGHNT; CDR2 reads YENEEA. The CDR3 runs to 13 residues. Trimming removed 5 bases at V and 8 bases at J, with 13 bases between.